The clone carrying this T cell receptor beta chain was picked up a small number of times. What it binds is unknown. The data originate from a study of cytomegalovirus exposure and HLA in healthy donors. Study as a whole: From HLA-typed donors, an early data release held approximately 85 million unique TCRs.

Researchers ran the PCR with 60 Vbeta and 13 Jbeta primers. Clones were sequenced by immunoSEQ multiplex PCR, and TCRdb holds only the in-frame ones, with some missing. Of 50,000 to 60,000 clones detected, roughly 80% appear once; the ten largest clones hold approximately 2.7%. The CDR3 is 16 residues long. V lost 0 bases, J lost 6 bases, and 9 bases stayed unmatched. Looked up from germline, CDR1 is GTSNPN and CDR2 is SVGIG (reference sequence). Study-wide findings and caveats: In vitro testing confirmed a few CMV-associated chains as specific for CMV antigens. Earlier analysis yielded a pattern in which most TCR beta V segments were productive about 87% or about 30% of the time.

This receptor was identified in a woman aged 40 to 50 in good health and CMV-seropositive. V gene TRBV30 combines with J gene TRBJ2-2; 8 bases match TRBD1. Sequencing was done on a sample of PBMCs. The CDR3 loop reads CAWSVLGQGRAGELFF. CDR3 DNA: TGTGCCTGGAGTGTACTTGGACAGGGACGGGCCGGGGAGCTGTTTTTT.